This T cell receptor (beta chain) originates from a study of type 1 regulatory T cells (TCRdb year 2021). Regarding the complete study: The study characterized an in vitro protocol that generated a Tr1-enriched, alloantigen-specific CD4 T cell product named T-allo10. T-allo10 was being evaluated clinically in patients with hematological malignancies who were receiving allogeneic hematopoietic stem cell transplantation.

The research as a whole found: Tr1 cells showed a more restricted TCR repertoire than non-Tr1 cells, which the study interpreted as alloantigen-induced clonal expansion.

Inclusive of the bounding cysteine and phenylalanine, the CDR3 is 14 residues long. The sequence is cut down to CDR3 DNA, 42 bases in frame from base 1. The germline V gene gives CDR1 as SGHVS and CDR2 as FNYEAQ. Relative to germline, V is 2 bases shorter and J is 3 bases shorter, with 10 bases between their ends. The run used an Illumina MiSeq. TCRdb reanalyzed the raw reads on its own, using fastp at Q25 for trimming and MiXCR for clone calling, and kept in-frame beta chains. Rows matching on CDR3 protein sequence are summarized as one entry with the most common DNA and genes. The sample table contains roughly 46,000 distinct CDR3 sequences; only one count was recorded for 12% of them. Clones ranked in the top ten supply around 7.5% of the sample. Details on this clonotype: Its antigen specificity is not known. No quality values exist for individual bases; no much larger clone is one base distant.

The sample consisted of cultured non-Tr1 T cells, either the whole culture or a sorted T cell fraction (not recorded which). The sample's cell subset or site label is to be understood as: non-Tr1 population from the T-allo10 product. This receptor chain uses TRBV7-6 and TRBJ1-1; the D gene assignment is ambiguous. The source is a human donor in good health. The DNA sequence follows: TGTGCCAGCAGCTTATCCCGACTCTACACTGAAGCTTTCTTT. Translated, this gives CASSLSRLYTEAFF.